Following are 20 T cell receptor beta chains from one sample sequenced in a study of molecular identifiers for immune sequencing clone quantification. TCRdb passed the PCR reads through MiXCR, listing each CDR3 protein once. The table records under 650,000 distinct CDR3 sequences, about 20% of them present only once. Sequenced material: naive CD8+ T cells from blood, with Jurkat cell RNA spiked in. Subset given: FACS-sorted CD8+CD4-CCR7+CD45RA+ naive T cells. The source is a human donor in good health. Some libraries in this study had Jurkat cell RNA spiked in.

This clonotype appeared many times. V and J are TRBV27 and TRBJ2-7; D is possibly TRBD2 (7 bases). V was pared by 4 bases and J by 0 bases, with 13 bases between. The CDR3 extends over 15 amino acids. Germline CDR1 and CDR2: MNHEY and SMNVEV (reference sequence). The CDR3 sequence: CASSYRGALSYEQYF. The CDR3 DNA sequence: TGTGCCAGCAGTTATCGGGGGGCCCTCTCCTACGAGCAGTACTTC.

Comment on this clonotype: A much larger clonotype is one base distant, so this may be a read error. The chain joins TRBV4-1 to TRBJ2-5, with D uncertain. CDR1 and CDR2 from the germline V gene are MGHRA and YSYEKL. The CDR3 consists of 15 residues. The CDR3 loop reads CASSQSNIGGEAQYF. The CDR3 DNA sequence: TGCGCCAGCAGCCAGTCCAATATAGGCGGAGAGGCCCAGTACTTC.

The chain joins TRBV6-1 to TRBJ1-2; no clear D gene. The germline gives CDR1 MNHNS, CDR2 SASEGT. Trimming cost V 2 bases and J 0 bases, with 4 bases left between them. There are 13 residues in the CDR3. CDR3 amino acids: CASSESTNYGYTF. The CDR3 DNA is TGTGCCAGCAGTGAAAGTACTAACTATGGCTACACCTTC.

The sample holds many counts of this clonotype. The rearrangement uses TRBV4-1 and TRBJ1-2; the D is unclear. V shed 0 bases and J shed 6 bases, with 11 bases lying between them. The V gene's germline CDR1 is MGHRA and CDR2 YSYEKL. The length of the CDR3 is 14 residues. CDR3 sequence reads: CASSQDFTPNGYTF. The CDR3 DNA is TGCGCCAGCAGCCAAGATTTTACACCGAATGGCTACACCTTC.

This chain joins TRBV5-4 and TRBJ2-2; TRBD2 aligns across 11 bases. This CDR3 is 19 amino acids long. Germline V gene sequence: CDR1 SGHNT, CDR2 YYREEE (reference sequence). Trimming removed 4 bases from V and 5 bases from J; junction bases left unmatched: 16. The CDR3 bases are TGTGCCAGCAGCGCCGCCTTCAGTAGCGGGGGGGCCGGTACCGGGGAGCTGTTTTTT. As protein: CASSAAFSSGGAGTGELFF.

On this clonotype itself: Here the CDR3 omits its conserved ending phenylalanine or tryptophan, so a read error is the likely source. The CDR3, as DNA: TGCAGTGCTAGAGTTCCCGCAACCCTGGGCACAGATACGCAGTATCTT. Amino acids: CSARVPATLGTDTQYL. This chain joins TRBV20-1 and TRBJ2-3; no clear D gene. Between the trimmed V and J ends, which lost 1 base and 1 base, there was a span of 15 bases. CDR3 size: 16 residues. CDR1 and CDR2 from the germline V gene are DFQATT and SNEGSKA (reference sequence).

As concerns this clonotype: Just one base apart from a much larger clone, this may be a read error. The chain employs TRBV6-2 or TRBV6-3 and TRBJ1-2; D gene uncertain. Trimming shortened V by 7 bases and J by 6 bases, and 15 bases separated the two germline ends. Germline lookup yields CDR1 MNHEY and CDR2 SVGEGT. This CDR3 is built from 13 residues. The CDR3 DNA reads TGTGCCAGCATTACCCCTGCGAGAAATGGCTACACCTTC. Its protein is CASITPARNGYTF.

This clonotype was picked up many times. The chain employs TRBV28 and TRBJ1-1; D remains ambiguous. The CDR3 covers 15 residues. Trimming took off 8 bases at V and 1 base at J, with 17 bases between the two ends. The germline gives CDR1 MDHEN, CDR2 SYDVKM. CDR3 nucleotide sequence: TGTGCCAGCCTTTTCGCGGGGAGGAGGAACACTGAAGCTTTCTTT. It is translated as CASLFAGRRNTEAFF.

There are a few counts of this clonotype. V is TRBV4-1 and J is TRBJ2-7; no definite D call. From germline, CDR1 is MGHRA and CDR2 YSYEKL. Between the trimmed V and J ends, which lost 3 bases and 0 bases, there was a span of 15 bases. CDR3 length: 16 amino acids. The CDR3: CASSHLIGGFSYEQYF. DNA of the CDR3: TGCGCCAGCAGCCACCTAATTGGTGGGTTCTCCTACGAGCAGTACTTC.

This clonotype was picked up many times. In DNA, the CDR3 is TGCGCCAGCAGCCTTCGACCCTCAAATAACTATGGCTACACCTTC. Translating it yields CASSLRPSNNYGYTF. The genes are TRBV5-1 and TRBJ1-2, with D unclear. This CDR3 has 15 residues. Per germline, CDR1 SGHRS and CDR2 YFSETQ. Trimming took off 4 bases at V and 1 base at J, with 14 bases between the two ends.

This clonotype appeared many times. The chain couples TRBV6-2 or TRBV6-3 to TRBJ2-7; a weak D match, TRBD1 (5 bases). With 6 bases removed from V and 6 bases from J, the gap between germline ends came to 15 bases. The CDR3 totals 13 residues. Looked up from germline, CDR1 is MNHEY and CDR2 is SVGEGT. The CDR3 DNA sequence: TGTGCCAGCAGCCTTACCTGGGGCATCGAGCAGTACTTC. Translating it yields CASSLTWGIEQYF.

This clonotype has a single count. A much more abundant neighbour one base away suggests this may be a read error. J is TRBJ2-6 and V is TRBV10-3, with 9 positions matching TRBD1. CDR1 is ENHRY and CDR2 is SYGVKD in the germline V gene. CDR3 size: 16 residues. The CDR3 DNA sequence: TGTGCCATCAGTGGAGGGGGGGACAGGGCCATTAGCGTCCCGACTTTC. This gives the protein CAISGGGDRAISVPTF.

Points on this clonotype: Just one base apart from a much larger clone, this may be a read error. The chain recombines TRBV12-3 or TRBV12-4 with TRBJ2-1; no reliable D call. The CDR3 runs to 13 residues. The DNA of the CDR3 is TGTGCCAGCAGTTTGCAGACAAACAATGAGCGGTTCTTC. The encoded protein is CASSLQTNNERFF.

As for this clonotype: A clone one base away is much larger, so this may be a read error. Because the CDR3 is missing its conserved closing phenylalanine or tryptophan, this is likely a read error. The chain links TRBV6-1 to TRBJ1-5, with D maybe TRBD1 (6 bases). The CDR3 has 17 amino acids. The V and J ends lost 1 base and 4 bases respectively, with 17 bases between them. Germline values: CDR1 MNHNS, CDR2 SASEGT. CDR3 protein: CASSEEWGATFNQPQHL. In DNA form, the CDR3 reads TGTGCCAGCAGTGAAGAATGGGGGGCAACCTTTAATCAGCCCCAGCATCTT.

The rearrangement uses TRBV24-1 and TRBJ2-1; 8 bases are shared with TRBD2. Trimming cost V 8 bases and J 2 bases; bases outside gene matches: 7. The germline gives CDR1 KGHDR, CDR2 SFDVKD. The CDR3 is 15 residues long. The DNA for the CDR3 is TGTGCCACCAACCCCGGGGGGGGCACCTACAATGAGCAGTTCTTC. Its translation is CATNPGGGTYNEQFF.

This clonotype was recorded at least ten times. The chain is built from TRBV4-1 and TRBJ1-5; tentatively, D is TRBD1 (6 bases). V was shortened by 0 bases and J by 6 bases, with 12 bases between the two germline ends. This CDR3 comprises 15 residues. Germline-derived CDR1 and CDR2 are MGHRA and YSYEKL. The CDR3 DNA follows: TGCGCCAGCAGCCAAGAGGGGGCGCAGAGTCAGCCCCAGCATTTT. Translation gives CASSQEGAQSQPQHF.

The table lists this clonotype with many counts. This chain joins TRBV27 and TRBJ2-7; TRBD1 is a possible D gene (6 bases). V dropped 5 bases and J dropped 4 bases, with 15 bases sitting between them. CDR1 MNHEY and CDR2 SMNVEV come from the germline V gene (reference sequence). The CDR3 spans 14 residues. The CDR3 coding sequence is TGTGCCAGCAGTCCGACCCAAACAGGGTACGAGCAGTACTTC. Translation: CASSPTQTGYEQYF.

The chain combines TRBV4-1 with TRBJ2-2; possible D gene TRBD2, 6 bases. Germline CDR1 is MGHRA and CDR2 is YSYEKL. There are 16 residues in the CDR3. V lost 1 base to trimming and J lost 4 bases, with 13 bases between them. CDR3 nucleotides: TGCGCCAGCAGCCAAGTTTCGGGGGTCTCCACCGGGGAGCTGTTTTTT. This encodes CASSQVSGVSTGELFF.

To note about this clonotype: This may arise from a read error, as a much more abundant clone is one base away. The rearrangement links TRBV14 to TRBJ2-7, with 7 bases lining up with TRBD1. J gave up 4 bases and V 4 bases, and 4 bases lay outside the gene matches. This CDR3 comprises 13 residues. Per germline, CDR1 SGHDN and CDR2 FVKESK. The CDR3 here is CASSRLTGYEQYF. The CDR3 DNA follows: TGTGCCAGCAGCCGACTGACAGGGTACGAGCAGTACTTC.

This clonotype was recorded at least ten times. The chain joins TRBV5-6 to TRBJ2-1; the match to TRBD2 covers 11 bases. The germline V gene has CDR1 SGHDT and CDR2 YYEEEE. V was pared by 5 bases and J by 4 bases, with 14 bases of the junction left unmatched. The CDR3 sequence is 18 residues long. The CDR3 sequence is CASRLLGTSGDPYNEQFF. The CDR3 nucleotides are TGTGCCAGCAGACTACTCGGGACTAGCGGCGACCCTTACAATGAGCAGTTCTTC.